This note documents a single TCR beta chain sequence. These data are taken from a study of blood T cell repertoires in COVID-19. Data came from immunoSEQ multiplex PCR; TCRdb stores just in-frame clones and leaves some out. The sample contains 95,000 to 100,000 clones, 79% of which appear only once. In germline, CDR1 is SGDLS, CDR2 YYNGEE. V lost 0 bases to trimming and J lost 3 bases, with 17 bases between them. This CDR3 is 17 amino acids long. Source material: peripheral blood. The chain employs TRBV9 and TRBJ2-3; D is perhaps TRBD2 (6 bases). This receptor was obtained from a woman at least 80 years old with active or convalescent COVID-19. This CDR3 reads CASSVGPGGPGTDTQYF. The CDR3 DNA is TGTGCCAGCAGCGTAGGGCCTGGAGGGCCGGGGACAGATACGCAGTATTTT. The full variable domain, in which reference TRBV9 and TRBJ2-3 provide the parts outside the CDR3, is DSGVTQTPKHLITATGQRVTLRCSPRSGDLSVYWYQQSLDQGLQFLIQYYNGEERAKGNILERFSAQQFPDLHSELNLSSLELGDSALYFCASSVGPGGPGTDTQYFGPGTRLTVL.